This record covers a single TCR beta chain. Its antigen is as yet unknown. Trimming took 3 bases from V and 3 from J, leaving 8 bases between them. Germline CDR1 reads SEHNR; CDR2 reads FQNEAQ (reference sequence). This CDR3 contains 13 residues. The PCR was carried out with 60 Vbeta primers and 13 Jbeta primers. Only in-frame clones appear in the TCRdb table, and some are missing; sequencing was by immunoSEQ multiplex PCR. The table includes around 190,000 clones, around 80% detected once. The entry originates in a study of cytomegalovirus exposure and HLA in healthy donors. Study results and limitations: Usually a TCR sequence was rare, but some public TCRs were found in many donors.

The rearrangement links TRBV7-9 to TRBJ2-5; D is possibly TRBD1 (6 bases). Input material: PBMCs. This TCR came from a woman between 50 and 59 years old in good health and CMV-seronegative. CDR3: CASSLNREETQYF. CDR3 DNA: TGTGCCAGCAGCTTGAACAGGGAAGAGACCCAGTACTTC.